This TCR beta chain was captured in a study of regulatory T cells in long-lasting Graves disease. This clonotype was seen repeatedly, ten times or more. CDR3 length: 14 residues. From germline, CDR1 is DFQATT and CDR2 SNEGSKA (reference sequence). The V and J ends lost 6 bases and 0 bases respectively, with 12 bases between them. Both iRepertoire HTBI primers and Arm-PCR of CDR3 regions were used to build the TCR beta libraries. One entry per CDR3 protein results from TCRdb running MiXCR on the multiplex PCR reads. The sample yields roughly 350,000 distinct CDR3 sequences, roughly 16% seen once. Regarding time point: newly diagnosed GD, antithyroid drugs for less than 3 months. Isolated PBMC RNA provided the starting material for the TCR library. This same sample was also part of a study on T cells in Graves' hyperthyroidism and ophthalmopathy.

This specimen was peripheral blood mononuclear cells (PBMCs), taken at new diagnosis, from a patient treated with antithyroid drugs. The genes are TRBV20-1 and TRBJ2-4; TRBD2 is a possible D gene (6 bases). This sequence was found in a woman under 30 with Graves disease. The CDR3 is CSAGDSLAKNIQYF. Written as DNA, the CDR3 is TGCAGTGCAGGGGACTCTCTAGCCAAAAACATTCAGTACTTC.